Described below is a single TCR beta chain sequence and its context. Its antigen is not known. The data derive from a study of untreated major depressive disorder. Study results and limitations: The small study sample limits how generally findings apply.

Sequencing was performed with immunoSEQ multiplex PCR; in TCRdb, only in-frame clones are kept and a portion is missing. Of over 20,000 clones in the sample, over 80% were seen once. The sample comprised CD4+ T cells from PBMCs. The origin of this receptor is a man aged 25 to 40 in good health.

The DNA for the CDR3 is TGTGCCAGCGGAAATAGGGTCCTAGCAGGGCAGTTCTTC. Translation gives CASGNRVLAGQFF. The genes are TRBV11-2 and TRBJ2-1, with D possibly matching TRBD2 (5 bases). In germline, CDR1 is SGHAT, CDR2 FQNNGV. Trimming took 8 bases from V and 12 from J, leaving 20 bases between them. The CDR3 contains 13 residues.